This T cell receptor beta chain was obtained from a study of CD8+CD57+ T cells in acquired aplastic anemia. TCR beta VDJ and CDR3 profiling used genomic DNA as template. A single record per CDR3 protein comes from TCRdb applying MiXCR to the reads. The sample shows fewer than 200,000 distinct CDR3 sequences, about half of them seen only once. In this sample, this clonotype turned up once. This CDR3 has 13 residues. CDR1 is SGHRS and CDR2 is YFSETQ in the germline V gene. Trimming stripped 3 bases from V and 7 bases from J, with 13 bases between. The authors sequenced patients whose flow cytometry had shown CD8+CD57+ cell expansion.

What was sequenced was sorted CD4+, CD8+, or CD8+CD57+ T cells (not recorded which) from PBMCs. V usage is TRBV5-1 and J usage is TRBJ1-2, with a possible D match to TRBD1 (6 bases). This clonotype was sampled from a human donor with aplastic anemia. The CDR3 sequence is CASSSQQGGGYTF. Here the CDR3 DNA reads TGCGCCAGCAGCTCCCAACAGGGAGGTGGCTACACCTTC.